The clone carrying this TCR beta chain was counted only a few times. Its cognate antigen is unknown. Germline V lookup: CDR1 MDHEN, CDR2 SYDVKM. Deletions cut 5 bases from V and 5 bases from J, with 7 bases between. CDR3 length equals 13 residues. The sample comes from a study of post-analysis software for immune sequencing data. General observations from the study: A few TRBV segments, TRBV5-6, TRBV5-1 and TRBV20-1 among them, were found more frequent in patients than controls.

Unique molecular identifiers tagged the TCR beta cDNA libraries. TCRdb analysed the PCR reads with MiXCR anew, one entry per CDR3 protein. This table has hundreds of thousands of distinct CDR3 sequences, roughly 45% appearing once. This receptor was taken from a girl between 10 and 17 years old with multiple sclerosis. This chain connects TRBV28 to TRBJ2-6; D is ambiguous. Material for sequencing was blood. The CDR3 spells CASSPGWANVLTF. The DNA of the CDR3 is TGTGCCAGCAGTCCCGGATGGGCCAACGTCCTGACTTTC. Variable domain in full (rest from reference TRBV28 and TRBJ2-6): DVKVTQSSRYLVKRTGEKVFLECVQDMDHENMFWYRQDPGLGLRLIYFSYDVKMKEKGDIPEGYSVSREKKERFSLILESASTNQTSMYLCASSPGWANVLTFGAGSRLTVL.